The 23 T cell receptor beta chains listed next were all sequenced from one sample in a study of glioma-infiltrating T cells after dendritic cell vaccination. The data were produced by immunoSEQ multiplex PCR, yet TCRdb's version contains in-frame clones alone and is incomplete. The table includes tens of thousands of clones, 65% to 90% detected once. Sequencing was performed on blood, taken before dendritic cell vaccination. The receptors stem from a human donor with glioblastoma.

This rearrangement joins TRBV5-4 to TRBJ1-1, with D hard to call. The germline V gene has CDR1 SGHNT and CDR2 YYREEE (reference sequence). Trimming removed 0 bases from V and 2 bases from J, with 8 bases in between. The CDR3 spans 14 residues. The DNA for the CDR3 is TGTGCCAGCAGCTTGGACAGCACCAACACTGAAGCTTTCTTT. Residues: CASSLDSTNTEAFF. Using reference TRBV5-4 and TRBJ1-1 for the parts outside the CDR3, the full variable domain is ETGVTQSPTHLIKTRGQQVTLRCSSQSGHNTVSWYQQALGQGPQFIFQYYREEENGRGNFPPRFSGLQFPNYSSELNVNALELDDSALYLCASSLDSTNTEAFFGQGTRLTVV.

The rearrangement links TRBV7-8 to TRBJ2-7; D not resolved. Germline assignment: CDR1 SGHVS and CDR2 FQNEAQ. The CDR3 sequence is 15 residues long. V was cut by 4 bases and J by 3 bases, with 16 bases left in between. The chain's CDR3 is CASSSLGQAFYEQYF. The DNA of the CDR3 is TGTGCCAGCAGCTCCCTTGGGCAGGCGTTCTACGAGCAGTACTTC.

The J gene is TRBJ1-2, the V gene TRBV6-5, with D possibly matching TRBD1 (5 bases). V lost 7 bases to trimming and J lost 9 bases, with 15 bases between them. CDR3 size: 12 residues. Germline V gene data show CDR1 as MNHEY and CDR2 as SVGAGI. CDR3 nucleotides: TGTGCCAGCACCTCAGGGACTAGAAGCTACACCTTC. Protein: CASTSGTRSYTF.

This clone was found many times. The chain has TRBV7-3 and TRBJ1-1, with D maybe TRBD1 (5 bases). Trimming cost V 5 bases and J 5 bases, with 12 bases left between them. CDR3 length: 13 amino acids. CDR1 and CDR2 from the germline V gene are SGHTA and FQGTGA. As DNA, the CDR3 is TGTGCCAGCAGCCTCGCCTCAGGGACTGAAGCTTTCTTT. Protein sequence: CASSLASGTEAFF. Combining the CDR3 with reference TRBV7-3 and TRBJ1-1 gives the whole variable domain GAGVSQTPSNKVTEKGKYVELRCDPISGHTALYWYRQSLGQGPEFLIYFQGTGAADDSGLPNDRFFAVRPEGSVSTLKIQRTERGDSAVYLCASSLASGTEAFFGQGTRLTVV.

V usage is TRBV18 and J usage is TRBJ1-2, with D possibly TRBD1 on 6 matching bases. The CDR3 length is 17 residues. Germline CDR1 reads KGHSH; CDR2 reads LQKENI. Between the trimmed V and J ends, which lost 4 bases and 6 bases, there was a span of 24 bases. DNA of the CDR3: TGTGCCAGCTCACAGAGTGCCGCGGGGGCACGCGTAAATGGCTACACCTTC. Residues: CASSQSAAGARVNGYTF. The full variable domain, with the rest looked up from reference TRBV18 and TRBJ1-2, is NAGVMQNPRHLVRRRGQEARLRCSPMKGHSHVYWYRQLPEEGLKFMVYLQKENIIDESGMPKERFSAEFPKEGPSILRIQQVVRGDSAAYFCASSQSAAGARVNGYTFGSGTRLTVV.

V usage is TRBV19 and J usage is TRBJ1-1, with D perhaps matching TRBD1 (5 bases). Germline lookup yields CDR1 LNHDA and CDR2 SQIVND (reference sequence). This CDR3 has 14 residues. Trimming removed 5 bases from V and 3 bases from J, with 13 bases in between. The CDR3 nucleotides read TGTGCCAGTAGTGGGGTCGGGGGGGACACTGAAGCTTTCTTT. This gives the protein CASSGVGGDTEAFF.

The J gene is TRBJ1-5, the V gene TRBV7-9, with a possible D match to TRBD1 (5 bases). Trimming cost V 1 base and J 9 bases, with 19 bases left between them. The CDR3 extends over 16 amino acids. The germline V gene has CDR1 SEHNR and CDR2 FQNEAQ (reference sequence). The CDR3 loop is CASSLGPRADGSPQHF. As DNA, the CDR3 is TGTGCCAGCAGCTTAGGCCCCAGGGCCGATGGGTCGCCCCAGCATTTT.

The gene calls are TRBV19 and TRBJ2-5, with 7 bases identical to TRBD1. The CDR3 runs to 13 residues. V gave up 6 bases and J gave up 4 bases; unmatched junction bases: 5. The germline CDR1 and CDR2 sequences are LNHDA and SQIVND (reference sequence). The CDR3 loop is CASSTGAGETQYF. The CDR3 nucleotides are TGTGCCAGTAGCACAGGGGCTGGAGAGACCCAGTACTTC.

This sequence joins TRBV9 and TRBJ1-6; 8 positions agree with TRBD1. Per germline, CDR1 SGDLS and CDR2 YYNGEE. CDR3 length: 17 amino acids. V shed 0 bases, J shed 5 bases, and the junction held 7 bases outside the gene matches. CDR3 protein: CASSVGVGQAHNSPLHF. The CDR3 DNA follows: TGTGCCAGCAGCGTAGGAGTGGGACAGGCCCATAATTCACCCCTCCACTTT.

The chain is built from TRBV27 and TRBJ1-6; D is ambiguous. V gave up 5 bases and J gave up 9 bases, with 20 bases separating them. From germline, CDR1 is MNHEY and CDR2 SMNVEV (reference sequence). This CDR3 is 16 amino acids long. CDR3 bases: TGTGCCAGCAGTCAACTCCAACCCGGGTTGGGTTCACCCCTCCACTTT. It translates to CASSQLQPGLGSPLHF.

This chain uses TRBV7-6 with TRBJ2-3; 8 nucleotides align to TRBD2. The CDR3 runs to 16 residues. Germline values: CDR1 SGHVS, CDR2 FNYEAQ. The J segment lost 5 bases and the V segment lost 5 bases, leaving 12 bases of the junction unmatched. The CDR3 loop reads CASSIFGGGTGDTQYF. Written as DNA, the CDR3 is TGTGCCAGCAGCATCTTCGGCGGGGGGACGGGAGATACGCAGTATTTT.

This clone was detected a few times. This rearrangement joins TRBV19 to TRBJ2-2; D is perhaps TRBD2 (6 bases). This CDR3 region has 14 residues. Trimming stripped 5 bases from V and 2 bases from J, with 9 bases between. Germline CDR1 LNHDA, CDR2 SQIVND (reference sequence). The CDR3 is CASSRDFNTGELFF. The DNA of the CDR3 is TGTGCCAGTAGTCGGGACTTCAACACCGGGGAGCTGTTTTTT. The entire variable domain, with the rest obtained from reference TRBV19 and TRBJ2-2, is as follows: DGGITQSPKYLFRKEGQNVTLSCEQNLNHDAMYWYRQDPGQGLRLIYYSQIVNDFQKGDIAEGYSVSREKKESFPLTVTSAQKNPTAFYLCASSRDFNTGELFFGEGSRLTVL.

V gene TRBV13 combines with J gene TRBJ2-1; 7 positions agree with TRBD2. Germline V gene data show CDR1 as PRHDT and CDR2 as FYEKMQ (reference sequence). Unmatched junction bases numbered 3, after V lost 0 bases and J lost 1 base. The CDR3 has 16 amino acids. In DNA, the CDR3 is TGTGCCAGCAGCTTAGGCGGCGGGGGATCCTACAATGAGCAGTTCTTC. This codes for CASSLGGGGSYNEQFF. The entire variable domain, with the rest obtained from reference TRBV13 and TRBJ2-1, is as follows: AAGVIQSPRHLIKEKRETATLKCYPIPRHDTVYWYQQGPGQDPQFLISFYEKMQSDKGSIPDRFSAQQFSDYHSELNMSSLELGDSALYFCASSLGGGGSYNEQFFGPGTRLTVL.

The chain recombines TRBV7-6 with TRBJ2-3; the D gene is possibly TRBD2 (6 bases). The CDR3 spans 13 residues. V was shortened by 3 bases and J by 3 bases, with 7 bases between the two germline ends. CDR1 is SGHVS and CDR2 is FNYEAQ in the germline V gene. The CDR3 is CASSFLATDTQYF. The CDR3 nucleotides are TGTGCCAGCAGCTTCCTAGCGACAGATACGCAGTATTTT.

The rearrangement uses TRBV10-3 and TRBJ2-3; no clear D. V dropped 8 bases and J dropped 0 bases, with 12 bases sitting between them. The germline V gene encodes CDR1 ENHRY and CDR2 SYGVKD. CDR3 size: 14 residues. The CDR3 DNA reads TGTGCCATCGGTCCACTTACTAGCACAGATACGCAGTATTTT. The encoded protein is CAIGPLTSTDTQYF.

The chain joins TRBV7-2 to TRBJ2-3, with 7 bases aligning to TRBD2. CDR1 and CDR2 from the germline V gene are SGHTA and FQGNSA. Unmatched junction bases numbered 10, after V lost 5 bases and J lost 2 bases. This CDR3 is 16 amino acids long. The DNA of the CDR3 is TGTGCCAGCAGCACTGGGTCGGGGGGAATCACAGATACGCAGTATTTT. It specifies CASSTGSGGITDTQYF.

The rearrangement uses TRBV2 and TRBJ1-2; no definite D call. Trimming shortened V by 2 bases and J by 8 bases, and 3 bases separated the two germline ends. The CDR3 sequence is 10 residues long. Per germline, CDR1 SNHLY and CDR2 FYNNEI. The DNA for the CDR3 is TGTGCCAGCAGTGAAAGCGGCTACACCTTC. Translated: CASSESGYTF.

The chain recombines TRBV27 with TRBJ2-1, with D possibly matching TRBD2 (5 bases). The CDR3 covers 14 residues. Germline V gene data show CDR1 as MNHEY and CDR2 as SMNVEV (reference sequence). The V end was cut by 5 bases, the J end by 3 bases, with 11 bases between. This CDR3 is CASSPREDYNEQFF. CDR3 sequence (DNA): TGTGCCAGCAGTCCGAGGGAAGACTACAATGAGCAGTTCTTC.

The gene calls are TRBV15 and TRBJ2-7; TRBD2 matches at 8 bases. The CDR3 consists of 16 residues. Germline-derived CDR1 and CDR2 are LNHNV and YYDKDF (reference sequence). V lost 0 bases to trimming and J lost 5 bases; unmatched junction nucleotides: 9. The CDR3 DNA reads as TGTGCCACCAGCAGAGAGCGTCGGGGACTAGTACACGAGCAGTACTTC. This encodes CATSRERRGLVHEQYF.

The chain has TRBV27 and TRBJ2-1, with D possibly being TRBD1 (5 bases). The CDR3 contains 15 residues. Germline assignment: CDR1 MNHEY and CDR2 SMNVEV (reference sequence). V was shortened by 5 bases and J by 6 bases, with 17 bases between the two germline ends. The CDR3: CASSATATYGNEQFF. Here the CDR3 DNA reads TGTGCCAGCAGTGCGACAGCGACTTACGGCAATGAGCAGTTCTTC.

The chain joins TRBV28 to TRBJ2-3; TRBD2 matches at 10 bases. In germline, CDR1 is MDHEN, CDR2 SYDVKM. The CDR3 sequence is 15 residues long. With 8 bases clipped from V and 2 bases from J, the junction kept 7 bases outside the gene matches. The chain's CDR3 is CASCSLAGVTDTQYF. CDR3 nucleotide sequence: TGTGCCAGCTGCTCCCTAGCGGGGGTCACAGATACGCAGTATTTT.

The chain carries TRBV4-2 and TRBJ2-7, with 15 bases identical to TRBD2. The CDR3 runs to 18 residues. Germline CDR1 and CDR2: LGHNA and YNFKEQ. Trimming took 1 base from V and 2 from J; bases not matched to a gene: 6. The CDR3: CASSQAGLAGGGTYEQYF. The CDR3 DNA reads as TGTGCCAGCAGCCAAGCGGGACTAGCGGGGGGCGGTACCTACGAGCAGTACTTC.

This clone came up once. The chain employs TRBV7-3 and TRBJ2-1, with TRBD2 matching over 10 bases. CDR1 is SGHTA and CDR2 is FQGTGA in the germline V gene. Trimming at V came to 6 bases and at J to 2 bases, leaving 10 bases not matched to a gene. This CDR3 has 17 amino acids. This CDR3 is CASSLAGGLWTYNEQFF. CDR3 coding DNA: TGTGCCAGCAGTTTAGCGGGGGGTCTGTGGACCTACAATGAGCAGTTCTTC.